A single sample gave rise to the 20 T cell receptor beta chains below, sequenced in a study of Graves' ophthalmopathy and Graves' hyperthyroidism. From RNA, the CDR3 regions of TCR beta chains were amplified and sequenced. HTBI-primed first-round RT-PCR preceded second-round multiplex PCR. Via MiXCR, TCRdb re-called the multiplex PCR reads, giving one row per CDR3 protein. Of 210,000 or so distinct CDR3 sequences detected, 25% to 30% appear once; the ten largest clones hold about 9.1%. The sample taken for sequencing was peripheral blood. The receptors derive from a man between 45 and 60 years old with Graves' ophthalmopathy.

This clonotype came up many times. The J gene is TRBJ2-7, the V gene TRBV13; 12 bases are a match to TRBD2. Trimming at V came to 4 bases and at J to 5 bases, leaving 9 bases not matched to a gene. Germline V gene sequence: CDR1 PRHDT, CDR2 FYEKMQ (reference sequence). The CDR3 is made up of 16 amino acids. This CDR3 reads CASSSTPGLAGHEQYF. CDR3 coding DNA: TGTGCCAGCAGCTCAACCCCGGGACTAGCGGGCCACGAGCAGTACTTC.

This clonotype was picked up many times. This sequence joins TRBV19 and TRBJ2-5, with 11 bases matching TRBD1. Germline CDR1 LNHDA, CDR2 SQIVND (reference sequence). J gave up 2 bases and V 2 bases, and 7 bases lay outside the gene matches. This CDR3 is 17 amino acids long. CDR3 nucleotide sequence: TGTGCCAGTAGTATATTAGTCGGGACAGGGGGACAAGAGACCCAGTACTTC. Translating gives CASSILVGTGGQETQYF.

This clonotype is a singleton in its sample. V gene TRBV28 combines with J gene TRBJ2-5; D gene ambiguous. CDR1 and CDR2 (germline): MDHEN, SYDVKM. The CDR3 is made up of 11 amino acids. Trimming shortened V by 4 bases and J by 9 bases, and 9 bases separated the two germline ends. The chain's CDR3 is CASSYDAAQYF. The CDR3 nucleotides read TGTGCCAGCAGTTACGACGCCGCCCAGTACTTC.

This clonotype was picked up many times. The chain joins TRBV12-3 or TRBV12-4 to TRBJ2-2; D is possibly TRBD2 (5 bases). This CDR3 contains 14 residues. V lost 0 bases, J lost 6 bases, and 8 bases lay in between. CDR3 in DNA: TGTGCCAGCAGTTTAGCGGGAGTTGCCGGGGAGCTGTTTTTT. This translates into CASSLAGVAGELFF.

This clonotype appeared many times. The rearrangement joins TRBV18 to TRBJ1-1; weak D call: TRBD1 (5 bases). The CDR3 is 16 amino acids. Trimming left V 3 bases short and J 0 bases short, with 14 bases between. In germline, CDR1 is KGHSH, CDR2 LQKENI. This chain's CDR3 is CASSPRQSLMNTEAFF. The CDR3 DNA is TGTGCCAGCTCACCCAGACAGTCACTCATGAACACTGAAGCTTTCTTT.

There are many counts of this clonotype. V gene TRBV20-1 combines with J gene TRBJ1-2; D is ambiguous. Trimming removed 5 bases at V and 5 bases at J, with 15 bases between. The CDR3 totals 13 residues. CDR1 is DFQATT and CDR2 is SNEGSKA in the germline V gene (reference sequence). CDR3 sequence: CSAPPRDGYGYTF. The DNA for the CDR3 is TGCAGTGCTCCACCTCGAGATGGGTATGGCTACACCTTC.

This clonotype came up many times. The CDR3 is CASSSGRANTEAFF. The CDR3 DNA is TGTGCCAGCAGCTCGGGCAGGGCGAACACTGAAGCTTTCTTT. The rearrangement links TRBV11-3 to TRBJ1-1, with D maybe TRBD1 (5 bases). Per germline, CDR1 SGHNT and CDR2 YENEEA. The CDR3 is 14 residues long. V was clipped by 4 bases and J by 1 base, with 10 bases between them.

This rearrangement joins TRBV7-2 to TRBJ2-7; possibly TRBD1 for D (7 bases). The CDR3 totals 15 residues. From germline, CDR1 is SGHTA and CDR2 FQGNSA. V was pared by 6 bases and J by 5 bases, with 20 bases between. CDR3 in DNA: TGTGCCAGCAGTAGTAACAGGGGAGGATTCGACGAGCAGTACTTC. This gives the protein CASSSNRGGFDEQYF.

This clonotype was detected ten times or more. The CDR3 DNA reads TGCGCCAGCAGGGAGGGGACGGGAACTGAGCCCCAGCATTTT. It yields the protein CASREGTGTEPQHF. This sequence joins TRBV5-1 and TRBJ1-5, with D perhaps matching TRBD1 (5 bases). The CDR3 length is 14 residues. In germline, CDR1 is SGHRS, CDR2 YFSETQ. Trimming stripped 5 bases from V and 8 bases from J, with 17 bases between.

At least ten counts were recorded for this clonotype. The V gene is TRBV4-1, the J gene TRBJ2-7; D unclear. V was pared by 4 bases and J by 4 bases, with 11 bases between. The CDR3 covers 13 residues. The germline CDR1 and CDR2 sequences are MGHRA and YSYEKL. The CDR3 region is CASSPSPLYEQYF. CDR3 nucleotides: TGCGCCAGCAGCCCCTCCCCACTTTACGAGCAGTACTTC.

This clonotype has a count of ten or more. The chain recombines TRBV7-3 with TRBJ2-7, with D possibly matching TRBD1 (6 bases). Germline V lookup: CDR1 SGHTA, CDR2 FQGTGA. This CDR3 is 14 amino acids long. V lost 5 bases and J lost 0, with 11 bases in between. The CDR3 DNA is TGTGCCAGCAGCCCTCAGACAGGCTCCTACGAGCAGTACTTC. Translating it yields CASSPQTGSYEQYF.

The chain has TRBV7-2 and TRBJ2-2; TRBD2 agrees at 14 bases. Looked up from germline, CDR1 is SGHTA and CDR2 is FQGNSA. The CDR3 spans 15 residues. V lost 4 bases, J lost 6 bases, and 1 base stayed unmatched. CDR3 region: CASSWTSGGSGELFF. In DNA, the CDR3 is TGTGCCAGCAGCTGGACTAGCGGGGGGTCCGGGGAGCTGTTTTTT.

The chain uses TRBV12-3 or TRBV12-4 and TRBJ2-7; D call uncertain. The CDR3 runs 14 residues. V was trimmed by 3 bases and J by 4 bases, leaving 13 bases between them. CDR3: CASSFGPGSYEQYF. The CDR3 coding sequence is TGTGCCAGCAGTTTTGGCCCGGGTTCTTACGAGCAGTACTTC.

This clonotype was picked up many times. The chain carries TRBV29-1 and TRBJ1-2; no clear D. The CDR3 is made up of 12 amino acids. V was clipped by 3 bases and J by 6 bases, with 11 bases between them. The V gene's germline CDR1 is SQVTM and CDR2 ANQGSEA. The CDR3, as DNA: TGCAGCGTTGATTTGGGGATGAATGGCTACACCTTC. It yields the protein CSVDLGMNGYTF.

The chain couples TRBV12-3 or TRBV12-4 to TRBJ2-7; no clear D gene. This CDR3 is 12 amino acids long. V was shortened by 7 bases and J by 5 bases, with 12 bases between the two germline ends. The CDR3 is CASKTDSDEQYF. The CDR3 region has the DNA TGTGCCAGCAAGACTGACTCGGACGAGCAGTACTTC.

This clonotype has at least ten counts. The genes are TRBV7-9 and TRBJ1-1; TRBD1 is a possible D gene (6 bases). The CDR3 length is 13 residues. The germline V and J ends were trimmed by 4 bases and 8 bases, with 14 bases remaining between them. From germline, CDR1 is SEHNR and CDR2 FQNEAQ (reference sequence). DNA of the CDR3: TGTGCCAGCAGCTCCGGACAGCCCGCCGAAGCTTTCTTT. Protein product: CASSSGQPAEAFF. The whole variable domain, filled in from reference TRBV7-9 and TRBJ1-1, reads DTGVSQNPRHKITKRGQNVTFRCDPISEHNRLYWYRQTLGQGPEFLTYFQNEAQLEKSRLLSDRFSAERPKGSFSTLEIQRTEQGDSAMYLCASSSGQPAEAFFGQGTRLTVV.

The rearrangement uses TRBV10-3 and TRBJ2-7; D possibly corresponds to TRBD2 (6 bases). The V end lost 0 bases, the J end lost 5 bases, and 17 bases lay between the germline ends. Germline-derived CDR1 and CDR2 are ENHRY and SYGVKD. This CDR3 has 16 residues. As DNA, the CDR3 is TGTGCCATCAGTGAGTCCGGAGGGAGGAGGGAACACGAGCAGTACTTC. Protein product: CAISESGGRREHEQYF.

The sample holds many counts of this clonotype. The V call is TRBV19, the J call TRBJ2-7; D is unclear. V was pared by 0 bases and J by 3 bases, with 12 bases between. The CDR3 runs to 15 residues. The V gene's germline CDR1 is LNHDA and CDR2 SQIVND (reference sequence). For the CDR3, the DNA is TGTGCCAGTAGTATAGATTCCGGACCGCACTACGAGCAGTACTTC. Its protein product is CASSIDSGPHYEQYF.

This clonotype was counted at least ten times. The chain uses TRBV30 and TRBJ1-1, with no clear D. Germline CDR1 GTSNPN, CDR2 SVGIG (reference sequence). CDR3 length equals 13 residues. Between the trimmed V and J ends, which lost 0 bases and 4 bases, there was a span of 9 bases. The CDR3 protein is CAWSVEVTTEAFF. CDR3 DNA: TGTGCCTGGAGTGTGGAGGTTACCACTGAAGCTTTCTTT.

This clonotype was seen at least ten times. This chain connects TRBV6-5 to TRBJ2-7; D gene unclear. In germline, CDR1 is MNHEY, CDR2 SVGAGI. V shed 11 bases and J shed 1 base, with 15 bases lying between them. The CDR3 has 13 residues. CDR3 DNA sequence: TGTGCCTCGGACGGAGAATTGTCCTACGAGCAGTACTTC. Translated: CASDGELSYEQYF.